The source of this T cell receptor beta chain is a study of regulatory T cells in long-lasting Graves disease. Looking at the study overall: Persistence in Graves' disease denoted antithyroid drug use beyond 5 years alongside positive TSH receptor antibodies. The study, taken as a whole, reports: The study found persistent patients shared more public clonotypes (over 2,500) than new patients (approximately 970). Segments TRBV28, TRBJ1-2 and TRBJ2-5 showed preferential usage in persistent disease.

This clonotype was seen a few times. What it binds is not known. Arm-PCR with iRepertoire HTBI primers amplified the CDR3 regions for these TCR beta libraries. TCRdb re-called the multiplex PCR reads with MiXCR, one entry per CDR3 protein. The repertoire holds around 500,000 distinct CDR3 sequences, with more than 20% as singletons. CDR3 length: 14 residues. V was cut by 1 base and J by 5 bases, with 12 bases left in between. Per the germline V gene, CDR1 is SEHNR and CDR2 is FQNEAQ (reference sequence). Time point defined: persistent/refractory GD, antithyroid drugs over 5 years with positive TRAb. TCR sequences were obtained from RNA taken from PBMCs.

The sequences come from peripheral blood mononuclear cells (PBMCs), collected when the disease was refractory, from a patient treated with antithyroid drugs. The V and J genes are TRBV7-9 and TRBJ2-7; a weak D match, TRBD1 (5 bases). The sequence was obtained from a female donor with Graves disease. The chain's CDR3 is CASSLEGRWDEQYF. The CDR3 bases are TGTGCCAGCAGCTTAGAGGGGCGGTGGGACGAGCAGTACTTC.